The 6 T cell receptor beta chains presented below share a single source sample, sequenced in a study of regulatory T cells in long-lasting Graves disease. The time point denotes: persistent/refractory GD, antithyroid drugs over 5 years with positive TRAb. PBMC-derived RNA was used for the TCR library. In building TCR beta libraries, iRepertoire HTBI primers were used together with Arm-PCR of CDR3 regions. TCRdb itself ran the multiplex PCR reads through MiXCR, one entry per CDR3 protein. The sample has approximately 500,000 distinct CDR3 sequences, 20% to 25% seen once; the top ten hold less than 9%. The sample in question was peripheral blood mononuclear cells (PBMCs), obtained when the disease was refractory, from a patient treated with antithyroid drugs. Receptor source: a female donor with Graves disease.

The chain recombines TRBV5-6 with TRBJ1-1; no clear D. The germline V gene encodes CDR1 SGHDT and CDR2 YYEEEE. The V and J ends lost 0 bases and 5 bases respectively, with 5 bases between them. The CDR3 consists of 12 residues. This CDR3 is CASSLVETEAFF. CDR3 bases: TGTGCCAGCAGCTTGGTGGAAACTGAAGCTTTCTTT. Based on the CDR3 plus reference TRBV5-6 and TRBJ1-1, the full variable domain is DAGVTQSPTHLIKTRGQQVTLRCSPKSGHDTVSWYQQALGQGPQFIFQYYEEEERQRGNFPDRFSGHQFPNYSSELNVNALLLGDSALYLCASSLVETEAFFGQGTRLTVV.

This clonotype was detected many times. CDR3 protein: CSAKDGTGSPATEAFF. CDR3 nucleotides: TGCAGTGCTAAGGACGGAACAGGGTCGCCGGCTACTGAAGCTTTCTTT. The chain recombines TRBV20-1 with TRBJ1-1, with D tentatively TRBD1 (6 bases). Trimming pared 4 bases from V and 5 bases from J, leaving 23 bases between. Germline CDR1 reads DFQATT; CDR2 reads SNEGSKA (reference sequence). The CDR3 has 16 residues.

This clonotype came up a few times. The chain is built from TRBV6-1 and TRBJ2-5; tentatively, D is TRBD1 (6 bases). Germline V gene sequence: CDR1 MNHNS, CDR2 SASEGT. V was shortened by 3 bases and J by 5 bases, with 10 bases between the two germline ends. The CDR3 covers 13 residues. The DNA for the CDR3 is TGTGCCAGCAGTGACGACAGGTTGGAGACCCAGTACTTC. Its translation: CASSDDRLETQYF.

This clonotype was observed at least ten times. CDR3 residues: CASSFASALHF. CDR3 DNA: TGTGCCAGCAGTTTCGCCTCGGCCCTCCACTTT. The chain is built from TRBV28 and TRBJ1-6, with D unclear. The V and J ends lost 3 bases and 14 bases respectively, with 8 bases between them. The CDR3 length is 11 residues. Germline V gene data show CDR1 as MDHEN and CDR2 as SYDVKM.

This clonotype was seen a few times. The chain uses TRBV20-1 and TRBJ1-6; 8 nucleotides agree with TRBD1. Losses at the gene ends were 0 bases for V and 5 bases for J; bases not matched to a gene: 6. The CDR3 runs to 16 residues. Per the germline V gene, CDR1 is DFQATT and CDR2 is SNEGSKA (reference sequence). The CDR3 DNA follows: TGCAGTGCTAGAGATCTAACAGGGGGTAATAATTCACCCCTCCACTTT. This translates into CSARDLTGGNNSPLHF.

This chain joins TRBV7-2 and TRBJ1-1, with TRBD1 as a possible D gene (6 bases). In germline, CDR1 is SGHTA, CDR2 FQGNSA. The CDR3 totals 16 residues. Trimming left V 2 bases short and J 5 bases short, with 18 bases between. The CDR3: CASSLTPIGGGTEAFF. CDR3 nucleotide sequence: TGTGCCAGCAGCTTAACCCCAATAGGGGGGGGTACTGAAGCTTTCTTT.